This T cell receptor (beta chain) was recorded in a study of cytomegalovirus exposure and HLA in healthy donors. Study outcomes and limitations: TCR beta chains numbering some 150 were designated cytomegalovirus-associated. In a later analysis, TCR beta V- and J-gene trimming was associated with a missense DCLRE1C variant. Sequencing depth roughly uniform across donors was assumed in presence/absence analyses. In a later analysis, compared with equally common non-associated chains, HLA-associated beta chains were more expanded.

Remarks on this clone: The antigen remains unidentified. Within the sample, other DNA sequences also encode this same CDR3.

With 60 Vbeta and 13 Jbeta primers, the PCR was carried out. Sequencing was performed with immunoSEQ multiplex PCR; in TCRdb, only in-frame clones are kept and a portion is missing. The sample includes 150,000 to 200,000 clones, roughly 77% of them seen just once. V dropped 5 bases and J dropped 7; count of bases not matched to a gene: 3. The V gene's germline CDR1 is MDHEN and CDR2 SYDVKM. CDR3 length: 12 residues. The gene calls are TRBV28 and TRBJ1-1, with 8 bases that match TRBD1. Sequencing was done on a sample of PBMCs. This clonotype originated in a woman aged 45-60 years in good health and CMV-seronegative. The CDR3 nucleotides read TGTGCCAGCAGTCTTGGACAGGGTGAAGCTTTCTTT. Amino acids: CASSLGQGEAFF. Using reference TRBV28 and TRBJ1-1 for the parts outside the CDR3, the full variable domain is DVKVTQSSRYLVKRTGEKVFLECVQDMDHENMFWYRQDPGLGLRLIYFSYDVKMKEKGDIPEGYSVSREKKERFSLILESASTNQTSMYLCASSLGQGEAFFGQGTRLTVV.